This T cell receptor beta chain was identified in a study of cytomegalovirus exposure and HLA in healthy donors (dated by TCRdb to about 2017). Regarding the research as a whole: An earlier analysis of roughly 610 of the donors reported over 250 Gb of sequence data and 117 million unique TCR beta sequences obtained from about 179 million T cells. Every discovery cohort repertoire had been produced on one sequencing platform. The study combined high-throughput TCR immunosequencing, statistical association of individual TCRs with disease status, and machine learning to predict cytomegalovirus infection status. Using immunosequencing, the study profiled T cell repertoires from 640 or so subjects and related those repertoires to cytomegalovirus serostatus. An early release covering just under 650 HLA-typed donors comprised about 320 gigabases of sequencing data and approximately 80 million unique TCR sequences. A later analysis re-analyzed previously published TCR beta repertoires from 650 to 800 donors and added high-resolution HLA genotyping to study TCR occurrence patterns. Both class I and class II loci were covered by HLA typing, at four-digit resolution. In the later analysis, no new phenotypic data were used to find candidate immune exposures; instead, reliance was placed on TCR beta sequences and their occurrence across donors. Genome-wide SNP genotypes for about 60% of the roughly 700 donors were used in a later genetic analysis, which treated that subset as a discovery cohort. The aim of the study was to test whether cataloging public T cell receptors could identify signatures of past pathogen exposure. Of the 398 genotyped donors, 80% to 90% were placed in the genetic ancestry cluster associated with self-reported Caucasian donors. Besides the first cohort of around 700 subjects, a separate validation cohort made up of 120 different subjects was used. Donor age, sex, ethnicity and CMV serostatus were compiled alongside the repertoire data. Because of strong linkage in the cohort, roughly 5 DR-DQ haplotypes were treated as single units for association and clustering. The number of donors typed differed by locus, with about 629-630 for A, B, C, DRB1 and DQB1, 522 for DQA1, 600 to 610 for DPA1, and 450 to 480 for DPB1. Among some 400 genotyped donors of the cohort, an average of about 240,000 unique TCR beta nucleotide sequences was sequenced per donor, of which about 18% were non-productive. An earlier analysis of fewer than 700 of the donors applied high-throughput TCR beta sequencing to assess whether each TCR beta V gene segment acted as functional or pseudogenic. Broader findings and caveats from the paper: A further reported finding was that TCR beta sequences accurately predicted the HLA-A and HLA-B alleles for most subjects in the first cohort. Several of the top co-occurrence clusters appeared to be linked to parvovirus B19, influenza, CMV and Epstein-Barr virus, according to a later analysis. Assigning TCR associations to individual alleles was difficult when HLA alleles, especially DR and DQ, strongly co-occurred. Compared with the approximately 670-donor mean, donors in an Asian-associated ancestry cluster had fewer N-insertions in productive TCRs, according to a later genetic analysis. A later analysis found that TCR association rates varied across HLA loci, with DRB1 alleles showing the most associated TCRs and HLA-C alleles the fewest. This cohort had only TCR beta chains sequenced, and the lack of alpha or paired-chain data limited which features could be detected. The classifier was reported to diagnose cytomegalovirus status with high specificity and sensitivity in both the original and validation cohorts. A later analysis associated about 18,000 TCR beta sequences with specific HLA alleles at a false discovery rate of 0.05. Correlated functional status among segregating V segments might be attributable to linkage disequilibrium, but an unknown experimental factor could not be ruled out. The authors suggested that the approach could potentially be generalized to other disease states and immunological phenotypes. In a later genetic analysis, a missense DCLRE1C variant was associated with V-gene and J-gene trimming of TCR beta chains, and the association was replicated in an independent cohort. In a later analysis, HLA-associated TCR beta chains showed more clonal expansion and lower generation probabilities than non-associated chains that were equally common. While some public TCRs were present in many individuals, most TCR sequences turned up only very rarely across donors. Because counts were too low, seventeen rarely observed V segments, including chromosome 9 orphons, were excluded from the earlier analysis of about 500 of the donors. For the cohort, immune exposure information was limited to CMV serostatus. Because HLA typing was unavailable for some donors at each locus, only the typed subset was used in association tests. A total of some 180 TCR beta chains were listed by the study as associated with cytomegalovirus. A few of the identified cytomegalovirus-associated TCR beta chains were confirmed in vitro to be specific for cytomegalovirus antigens. Sequencing depth was assumed to be roughly uniform across donors in the presence/absence analyses, though that assumption may not hold. An earlier analysis of approximately 540 of the donors showed that most TCR beta V segments appeared in productive rearrangements either about 90% or about 30% of the time, which broadly matched IMGT annotations. A later analysis found that most CMV-associated TCR beta chains appeared HLA-restricted, with HLA associations seemingly driven largely by CMV exposure. The sequencing pipeline was judged likely to have produced a cluster of highly shared sequence variants as a technical artifact.

In total, approximately 610 healthy bone marrow donors made up the cohort. At the time of sampling, all cohort members were nominally healthy, though unrecorded immune exposures were likely present. The donor tested CMV seronegative, placing the donor among the 300 to 450 seronegative members of the cohort. A peripheral blood sample was provided by each donor, and peripheral blood mononuclear cells were used for TCR beta sequencing. The Qiagen DNeasy Blood Extraction Kit was used to extract genomic DNA from the blood cell samples. In its sample, this clone was seen a few times. The antigen it binds to is not known. Nothing much larger sits one base from this clone, and base qualities are not available. The method was the immunoSEQ multiplex PCR assay. For the multiplex PCR, a mixture combining 60 forward primers for TCR Vbeta segments and 13 reverse primers for TCR Jbeta segments was used. A multiplex PCR assay on genomic DNA amplified the CDR3 region of rearranged TCR beta genes. On the Illumina HiSeq System, the amplified TCR beta libraries were sequenced as 87-base-pair reads. Per the authors' processing: A later analysis counted some 74 million unique TCR beta chains across the 690 or so repertoires, and 9 million to 14 million of these chains were shared by at least two donors. Raw reads were error-corrected and collapsed into unique sequences by a nearest-neighbor algorithm in which closely related sequences were merged to remove PCR and sequencing errors. Alignment of CDR3 sequences to IMGT reference sequences was used to assign V, D and J gene segments. For a sequence to be retained, a match of at least six nucleotides to both a V gene segment and a J gene segment was required. A rearrangement was called productive if the CDR3 had no stop codons and remained in frame with V and J, and every other rearrangement was called non-productive. CDR3 was defined according to IMGT convention as the region running from the second conserved V-encoded cysteine to the conserved J-encoded phenylalanine. The earlier analysis of 587 of the donors excluded sequences that lacked an unambiguous match to a single V gene segment. In an earlier analysis of 587 of the donors, a V segment was called functional when productive rearrangements were above 56.7%, and segregating when the standard deviation between donors exceeded 5%. To diagnose cytomegalovirus status from the catalog of TCR beta chain sequences, a statistical classification framework was built. In a later analysis, TCR nucleotide sequences were compared against IMGT/GENE-DB human TR gene sequences so that V and J genes could be assigned. In a later analysis, CDR3 sequences and most-parsimonious VDJ recombination scenarios were assigned using the TCRdist pipeline. In a later analysis, each TCR beta chain was defined by its CDR3 amino acid sequence together with its V-gene family, and reads without a unique V-gene family were excluded. In a later analysis, approximately 640 highly shared, low-generation-probability nucleotide sequences were removed to address suspected cross-contamination and a sequencing artifact. In a later analysis, a clonal expansion index was calculated for each public chain from normalized within-repertoire ranks of inferred template counts. A later analysis computed generation probabilities with a VDJ recombination model fitted to out-of-frame rearrangements, and checked the results against IGoR. In a later analysis, hypergeometric tests were used to score TCR-TCR, TCR-HLA and TCR-CMV co-occurrence, with a repertoire-size bias correction applied to TCR pairs. False discovery rates were estimated in a later analysis by permuting HLA or CMV assignments 20 times. In a later analysis, co-occurring TCRs were grouped with DBSCAN, and TCRdist sequence similarity was added when clustering was performed within HLA-allele-positive subsets. Repertoires with fewer than 30,000 or more than 120,000 public chains, plus five repertoires with anomalous nucleotide sharing, were excluded from co-occurrence clustering. In its TCRdb copy, this immuneACCESS table keeps in-frame sequences only and misses some clones. Where compared with another copy, unresolved V genes explain less than half of these, and the others have no known cause. V and J calls and clone size follow that table, whereas D and trimming were derived from the DNA. This sample has 190,000 or so clones in its table, and over 75% of those were observed once. The biggest ten clones account for roughly 0.1% of the sample.

The material sequenced was PBMCs. The source is a boy aged 2 to 10 in good health and CMV-seronegative.

The nucleotides read TGTGCCTGGAGTGTATCAAGGGGCGAGCAGTACTTC. Its coded protein is CAWSVSRGEQYF. Recombination connected TRBV30 to TRBJ2-7; a tentative D call is TRBD1 (5 bases match). V lost 0 bases and J lost 6 bases; the stretch between them is 9 bases long. Taken from cysteine to phenylalanine, the CDR3 has 12 residues. Of the read, only the CDR3 DNA is kept; its 36 bases are in frame from base 1. Via the germline V gene (reference sequence), CDR1 is GTSNPN and CDR2 SVGIG.